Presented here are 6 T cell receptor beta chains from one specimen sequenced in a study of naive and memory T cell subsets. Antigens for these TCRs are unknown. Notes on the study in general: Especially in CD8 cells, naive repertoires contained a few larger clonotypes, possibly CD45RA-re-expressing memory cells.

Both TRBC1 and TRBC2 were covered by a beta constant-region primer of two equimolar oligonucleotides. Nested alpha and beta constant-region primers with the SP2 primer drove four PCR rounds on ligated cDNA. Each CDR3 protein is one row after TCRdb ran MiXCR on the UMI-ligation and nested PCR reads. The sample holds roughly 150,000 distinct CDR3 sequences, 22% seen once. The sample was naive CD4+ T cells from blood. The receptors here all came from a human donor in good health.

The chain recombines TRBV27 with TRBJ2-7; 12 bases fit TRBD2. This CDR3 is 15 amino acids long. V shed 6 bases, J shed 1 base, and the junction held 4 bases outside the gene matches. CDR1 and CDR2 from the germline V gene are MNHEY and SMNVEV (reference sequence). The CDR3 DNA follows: TGTGCCAGCAGATGGGGACTAGCGGGTTCCTACGAGCAGTACTTC. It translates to CASRWGLAGSYEQYF.

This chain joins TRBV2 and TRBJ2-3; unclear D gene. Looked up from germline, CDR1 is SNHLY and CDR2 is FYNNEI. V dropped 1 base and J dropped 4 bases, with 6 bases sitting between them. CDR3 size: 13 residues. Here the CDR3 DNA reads TGTGCCAGCAGTGAAGGGCTCGCAGATACGCAGTATTTT. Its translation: CASSEGLADTQYF.

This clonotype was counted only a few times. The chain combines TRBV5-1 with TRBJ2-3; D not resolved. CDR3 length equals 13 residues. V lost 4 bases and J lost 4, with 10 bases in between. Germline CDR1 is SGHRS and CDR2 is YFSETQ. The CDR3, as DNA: TGCGCCAGCAGCGGCCCAGGATCAGATACGCAGTATTTT. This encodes CASSGPGSDTQYF.

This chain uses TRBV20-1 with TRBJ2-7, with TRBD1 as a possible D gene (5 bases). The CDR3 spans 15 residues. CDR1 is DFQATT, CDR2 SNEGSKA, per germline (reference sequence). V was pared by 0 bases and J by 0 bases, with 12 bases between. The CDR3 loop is CSARDLGRNSYEQYF. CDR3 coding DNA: TGCAGTGCTAGAGATTTGGGGCGAAACTCCTACGAGCAGTACTTC.

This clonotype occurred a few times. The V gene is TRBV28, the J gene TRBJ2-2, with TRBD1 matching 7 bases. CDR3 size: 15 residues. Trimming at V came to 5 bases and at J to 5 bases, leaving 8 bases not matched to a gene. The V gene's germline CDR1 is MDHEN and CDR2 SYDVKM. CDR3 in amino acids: CASSHGTAETGELFF. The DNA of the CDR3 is TGTGCCAGCAGTCACGGGACAGCTGAAACCGGGGAGCTGTTTTTT.

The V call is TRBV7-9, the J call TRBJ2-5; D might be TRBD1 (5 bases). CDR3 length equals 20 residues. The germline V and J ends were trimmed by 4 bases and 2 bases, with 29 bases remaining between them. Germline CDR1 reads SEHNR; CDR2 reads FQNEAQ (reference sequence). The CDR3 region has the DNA TGTGCCAGCAGCTCCCAGGGATTTCGTGGCCGTACCCTCCAACAAGAGACCCAGTACTTC. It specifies CASSSQGFRGRTLQQETQYF. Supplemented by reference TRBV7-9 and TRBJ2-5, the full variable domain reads DTGVSQNPRHKITKRGQNVTFRCDPISEHNRLYWYRQTLGQGPEFLTYFQNEAQLEKSRLLSDRFSAERPKGSFSTLEIQRTEQGDSAMYLCASSSQGFRGRTLQQETQYFGPGTRLLVL.